A selection of T cell receptor beta chains follows, all from one sample in a study of cytomegalovirus exposure and HLA in healthy donors. Profiling relied on immunoSEQ multiplex PCR, and the TCRdb table lists in-frame clones only, not all of them. This sample has 90,000 to 120,000 clones, with around three quarters found just once. The sequenced sample was PBMCs. These receptors were taken from a male donor in good health and CMV-seronegative. The CDR3 runs from the conserved cysteine through the conserved F or W. Fields, in order: D gene, J gene, V gene, clone size, CDR3 protein, CDR3 DNA. A D gene is named only where the DNA matches it firmly. Rows give clone size only sometimes, using once, few, many, or a class for an expanded clone.

d_call: .
j_call: TRBJ1-6
v_call: TRBV27
clone_size: .
cdr3_aa: CASSLEPPGTDYSPLHF
cdr3_nt: TGTGCCAGCAGTTTAGAACCCCCCGGGACTGATTATTCACCCCTCCACTTT

d_call: TRBD2
j_call: TRBJ2-7
v_call: TRBV28
clone_size: .
cdr3_aa: CASSFSSGTSYEQYF
cdr3_nt: TGTGCCAGCAGTTTCTCTAGCGGGACATCCTACGAGCAGTACTTC

d_call: .
j_call: TRBJ2-2
v_call: TRBV2
clone_size: .
cdr3_aa: CASHRGLDNTGELFF
cdr3_nt: TGTGCCAGCCATCGGGGACTTGATAACACCGGGGAGCTGTTTTTT

d_call: TRBD2
j_call: TRBJ2-7
v_call: TRBV12-5
clone_size: once
cdr3_aa: CASGSSGLAGGAGDEQYF
cdr3_nt: TGTGCTAGTGGTTCCAGTGGACTAGCGGGTGGGGCAGGGGACGAGCAGTACTTC

d_call: TRBD1
j_call: TRBJ2-5
v_call: TRBV10-2
clone_size: .
cdr3_aa: CASSGQAQETQYF
cdr3_nt: TGCGCCAGCAGCGGACAGGCCCAAGAGACCCAGTACTTC

d_call: .
j_call: TRBJ2-1
v_call: TRBV7-3
clone_size: .
cdr3_aa: CASSTSVLDNEQFF
cdr3_nt: TGTGCCAGCAGCACGAGCGTTTTGGACAATGAGCAGTTCTTC

d_call: .
j_call: TRBJ2-7
v_call: TRBV5-1
clone_size: few
cdr3_aa: CASSLGGGYEQYF
cdr3_nt: TGCGCCAGCAGCTTGGGGGGAGGCTACGAGCAGTACTTC

d_call: .
j_call: TRBJ1-2
v_call: TRBV10-1
clone_size: few
cdr3_aa: CASSNRVDTF
cdr3_nt: TGCGCCAGCAGTAACAGGGTAGACACCTTC

d_call: TRBD1
j_call: TRBJ1-1
v_call: TRBV30
clone_size: .
cdr3_aa: CAWTDRAHTEAFF
cdr3_nt: TGTGCCTGGACGGACAGGGCCCACACTGAAGCTTTCTTT

d_call: .
j_call: TRBJ1-5
v_call: TRBV28
clone_size: .
cdr3_aa: CAVAPTGLQPQHF
cdr3_nt: TGTGCCGTGGCCCCGACAGGATTACAGCCCCAGCATTTT

d_call: .
j_call: TRBJ2-3
v_call: TRBV30
clone_size: few
cdr3_aa: CAWSRGGIGTDTQYF
cdr3_nt: TGTGCCTGGAGTCGAGGGGGTATTGGCACAGATACGCAGTATTTT

d_call: .
j_call: TRBJ1-1
v_call: TRBV7-9
clone_size: .
cdr3_aa: CASSLGRLVQENAEAFF
cdr3_nt: TGTGCCAGCAGCTTAGGTCGGTTAGTTCAAGAGAACGCTGAAGCTTTCTTT

d_call: .
j_call: TRBJ1-2
v_call: TRBV5-6
clone_size: .
cdr3_aa: CASSLVGGYEDGYTF
cdr3_nt: TGTGCCAGCAGCTTGGTAGGTGGGTATGAGGATGGCTACACCTTC

d_call: TRBD1
j_call: TRBJ2-5
v_call: TRBV7-2
clone_size: few
cdr3_aa: CASSLVDRAVQETQYF
cdr3_nt: TGTGCCAGCAGCTTAGTCGACAGGGCTGTACAAGAGACCCAGTACTTC

d_call: .
j_call: TRBJ2-7
v_call: TRBV29-1
clone_size: .
cdr3_aa: CSAMLGSSYEQYF
cdr3_nt: TGCAGCGCTATGCTAGGTAGCTCCTACGAGCAGTACTTC

d_call: TRBD1
j_call: TRBJ2-2
v_call: TRBV6-5
clone_size: .
cdr3_aa: CASSRTGLDTGELFF
cdr3_nt: TGTGCCAGCAGCCGGACAGGGCTGGACACCGGGGAGCTGTTTTTT

d_call: TRBD1
j_call: TRBJ1-1
v_call: TRBV27
clone_size: .
cdr3_aa: CASSFLVGQGYQAFF
cdr3_nt: TGTGCCAGCAGTTTTCTCGTGGGACAGGGGTATCAAGCTTTCTTT

d_call: TRBD2
j_call: TRBJ2-5
v_call: TRBV5-1
clone_size: .
cdr3_aa: CASSRTSQETQYF
cdr3_nt: TGCGCCAGCAGCCGGACTAGCCAAGAGACCCAGTACTTC

d_call: TRBD2
j_call: TRBJ2-7
v_call: TRBV7-9
clone_size: .
cdr3_aa: CASSPSLLAGGYEQYF
cdr3_nt: TGTGCCAGCAGCCCAAGTTTACTAGCGGGAGGCTACGAGCAGTACTTC

d_call: TRBD1
j_call: TRBJ2-1
v_call: TRBV27
clone_size: .
cdr3_aa: CASSLLGTGVGNEQFF
cdr3_nt: TGTGCCAGCAGTTTACTCGGGACAGGGGTCGGGAATGAGCAGTTCTTC

d_call: .
j_call: TRBJ2-7
v_call: TRBV5-4
clone_size: once
cdr3_aa: CASSFEETGPYEQYF
cdr3_nt: TGTGCCAGCAGCTTCGAGGAGACAGGCCCCTACGAGCAGTACTTC

d_call: TRBD1
j_call: TRBJ2-3
v_call: TRBV5-4
clone_size: .
cdr3_aa: CASSRGTGADTQYF
cdr3_nt: TGTGCCAGCAGCCGTGGGACAGGGGCAGATACGCAGTATTTT

d_call: TRBD2
j_call: TRBJ2-5
v_call: TRBV7-8
clone_size: .
cdr3_aa: CASSLGTGWYAGVLETQYF
cdr3_nt: TGTGCCAGCAGCTTAGGTACGGGGTGGTACGCGGGAGTGCTCGAGACCCAGTACTTC

d_call: TRBD1
j_call: TRBJ2-2
v_call: TRBV5-1
clone_size: .
cdr3_aa: CASSFGTGMSGELFF
cdr3_nt: TGCGCCAGCAGCTTCGGGACAGGAATGTCCGGGGAGCTGTTTTTT

d_call: TRBD1
j_call: TRBJ2-5
v_call: TRBV7-6
clone_size: .
cdr3_aa: CASSSTGGWETQYF
cdr3_nt: TGTGCCAGCAGCTCAACAGGGGGCTGGGAGACCCAGTACTTC

d_call: .
j_call: TRBJ2-3
v_call: TRBV9
clone_size: .
cdr3_aa: CASSVQGYTDTQYF
cdr3_nt: TGTGCCAGCAGCGTCCAGGGGTACACAGATACGCAGTATTTT

d_call: .
j_call: TRBJ2-5
v_call: TRBV4-1
clone_size: .
cdr3_aa: CASSYRVGLQETQYF
cdr3_nt: TGCGCCAGCAGCTACAGGGTAGGCCTCCAAGAGACCCAGTACTTC

d_call: .
j_call: TRBJ2-7
v_call: TRBV6-6
clone_size: few
cdr3_aa: CASSYGQSYEQYF
cdr3_nt: TGTGCCAGCAGTTATGGACAATCATACGAGCAGTACTTC

d_call: TRBD2
j_call: TRBJ2-2
v_call: TRBV19
clone_size: few
cdr3_aa: CASSPLAGRGELFF
cdr3_nt: TGTGCCAGTAGTCCACTAGCGGGAAGGGGGGAGCTGTTTTTT

d_call: .
j_call: TRBJ2-1
v_call: TRBV7-6
clone_size: .
cdr3_aa: CASSTPPGGPLYNEQFF
cdr3_nt: TGTGCCAGCAGTACCCCACCTGGCGGGCCCCTCTACAATGAGCAGTTCTTC

d_call: TRBD2
j_call: TRBJ2-1
v_call: TRBV4-2
clone_size: .
cdr3_aa: CASSRQSGSSYNEQFF
cdr3_nt: TGTGCCAGCAGCCGCCAGAGCGGGAGTTCCTACAATGAGCAGTTCTTC

d_call: TRBD2
j_call: TRBJ2-3
v_call: TRBV5-1
clone_size: .
cdr3_aa: CASTVGGDTDTQYF
cdr3_nt: TGCGCCAGCACCGTCGGGGGGGACACAGATACGCAGTATTTT

d_call: TRBD2
j_call: TRBJ2-3
v_call: TRBV4-1
clone_size: once
cdr3_aa: CASSSRVAGESDTQYF
cdr3_nt: TGCGCCAGCAGCTCCCGGGTAGCGGGAGAATCAGATACGCAGTATTTT

d_call: .
j_call: TRBJ2-5
v_call: TRBV19
clone_size: .
cdr3_aa: CASNTGLSETQYF
cdr3_nt: TGTGCCAGTAATACAGGGTTATCAGAGACCCAGTACTTC

d_call: .
j_call: TRBJ2-2
v_call: TRBV19
clone_size: .
cdr3_aa: CASSERINTGELFF
cdr3_nt: TGTGCCAGTAGTGAGCGAATAAACACCGGGGAGCTGTTTTTT

d_call: .
j_call: TRBJ1-5
v_call: TRBV5-1
clone_size: .
cdr3_aa: CASSLGDTGGQPQHF
cdr3_nt: TGCGCCAGCAGCTTGGGGGACACTGGGGGTCAGCCCCAGCATTTT

d_call: .
j_call: TRBJ1-3
v_call: TRBV18
clone_size: .
cdr3_aa: CASSQGQISGNTIYF
cdr3_nt: TGTGCCAGCTCACAAGGACAGATTTCAGGAAACACCATATATTTT

d_call: TRBD2
j_call: TRBJ2-2
v_call: TRBV9
clone_size: .
cdr3_aa: CASSTPGLAGDDTGELFF
cdr3_nt: TGTGCCAGCAGCACCCCGGGACTAGCGGGAGACGACACCGGGGAGCTGTTTTTT

d_call: TRBD2
j_call: TRBJ2-3
v_call: TRBV7-8
clone_size: .
cdr3_aa: CASSPRRASGRVVTDTQYF
cdr3_nt: TGTGCCAGCAGCCCCCGCAGGGCTAGCGGGAGGGTCGTGACAGATACGCAGTATTTT

d_call: TRBD1
j_call: TRBJ2-1
v_call: TRBV5-1
clone_size: .
cdr3_aa: CASSLVGLGQSYNEQFF
cdr3_nt: TGCGCCAGCAGCTTGGTCGGTCTGGGACAGTCATACAATGAGCAGTTCTTC

d_call: .
j_call: TRBJ1-1
v_call: TRBV4-2
clone_size: .
cdr3_aa: CASSQTGNTEAFF
cdr3_nt: TGTGCCAGCAGCCAGACAGGGAACACTGAAGCTTTCTTT

d_call: TRBD2
j_call: TRBJ2-3
v_call: TRBV4-1
clone_size: .
cdr3_aa: CASSPSRLARRSDTQYF
cdr3_nt: TGCGCCAGCAGTCCATCCCGACTAGCCCGGCGCTCAGATACGCAGTATTTT

d_call: .
j_call: TRBJ2-5
v_call: TRBV19
clone_size: few
cdr3_aa: CASSMRDETQYF
cdr3_nt: TGTGCCAGTAGTATGCGGGATGAGACCCAGTACTTC

d_call: .
j_call: TRBJ1-2
v_call: TRBV19
clone_size: .
cdr3_aa: CASSIRGPVYGYTF
cdr3_nt: TGTGCCAGTAGTATCAGGGGCCCTGTCTATGGCTACACCTTC

d_call: TRBD2
j_call: TRBJ2-1
v_call: TRBV27
clone_size: .
cdr3_aa: CASSGTSGHNEQFF
cdr3_nt: TGTGCCAGCAGCGGGACTAGCGGTCACAATGAGCAGTTCTTC

d_call: TRBD1
j_call: TRBJ2-7
v_call: TRBV27
clone_size: .
cdr3_aa: CASSPKGLGGEGEQYF
cdr3_nt: TGTGCCAGCAGCCCCAAAGGTTTAGGGGGCGAGGGCGAGCAGTACTTC